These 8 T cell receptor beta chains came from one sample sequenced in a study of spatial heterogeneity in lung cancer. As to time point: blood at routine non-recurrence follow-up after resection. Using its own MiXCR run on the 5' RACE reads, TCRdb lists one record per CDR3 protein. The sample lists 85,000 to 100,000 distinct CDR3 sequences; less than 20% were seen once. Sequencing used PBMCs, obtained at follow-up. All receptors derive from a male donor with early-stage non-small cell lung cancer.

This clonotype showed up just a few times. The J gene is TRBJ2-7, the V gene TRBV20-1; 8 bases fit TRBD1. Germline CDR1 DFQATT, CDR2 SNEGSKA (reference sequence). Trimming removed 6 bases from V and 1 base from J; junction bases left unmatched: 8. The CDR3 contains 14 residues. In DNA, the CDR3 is TGCAGTGCCACCTCGAACAGGGGGTCCTACGAGCAGTACTTC. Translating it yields CSATSNRGSYEQYF.

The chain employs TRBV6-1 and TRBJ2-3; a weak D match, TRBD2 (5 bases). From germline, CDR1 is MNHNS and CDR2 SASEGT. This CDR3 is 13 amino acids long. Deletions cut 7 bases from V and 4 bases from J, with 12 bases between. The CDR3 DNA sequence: TGTGCCAGCAAACTCGACGGGGCAGATACGCAGTATTTT. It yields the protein CASKLDGADTQYF.

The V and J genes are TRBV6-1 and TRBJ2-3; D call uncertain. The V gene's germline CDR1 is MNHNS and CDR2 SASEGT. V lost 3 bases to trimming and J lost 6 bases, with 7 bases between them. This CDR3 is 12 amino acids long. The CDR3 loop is CASSDRADTQYF. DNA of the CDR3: TGTGCCAGCAGTGATCGGGCCGATACGCAGTATTTT.

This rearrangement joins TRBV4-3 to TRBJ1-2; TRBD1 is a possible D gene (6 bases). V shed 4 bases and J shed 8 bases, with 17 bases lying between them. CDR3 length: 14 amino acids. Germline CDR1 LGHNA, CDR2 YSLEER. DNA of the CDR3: TGCGCCAGCAGCCTTACAGGGTTGGTGGAGGGCTACACCTTC. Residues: CASSLTGLVEGYTF.

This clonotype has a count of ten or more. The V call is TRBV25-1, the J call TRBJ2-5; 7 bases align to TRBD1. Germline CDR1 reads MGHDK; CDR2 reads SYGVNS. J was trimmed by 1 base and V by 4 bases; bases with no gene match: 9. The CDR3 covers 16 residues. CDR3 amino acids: CASSARDRFTQETQYF. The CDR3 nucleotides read TGTGCCAGCAGTGCCCGGGACAGATTTACCCAAGAGACCCAGTACTTC.

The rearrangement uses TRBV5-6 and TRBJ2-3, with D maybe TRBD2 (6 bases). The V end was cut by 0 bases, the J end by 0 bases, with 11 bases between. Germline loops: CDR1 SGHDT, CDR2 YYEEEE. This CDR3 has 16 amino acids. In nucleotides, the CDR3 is TGTGCCAGCAGCTTGGCGCGGGGAGCTAGCACAGATACGCAGTATTTT. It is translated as CASSLARGASTDTQYF.

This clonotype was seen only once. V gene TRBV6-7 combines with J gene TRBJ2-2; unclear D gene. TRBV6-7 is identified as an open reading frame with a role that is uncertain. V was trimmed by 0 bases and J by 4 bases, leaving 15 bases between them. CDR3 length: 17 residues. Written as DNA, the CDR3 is TGTGCCAGCAGTTACTCGACGGGCCAGTCGGGCACCGGGGAGCTGTTTTTT. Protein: CASSYSTGQSGTGELFF.

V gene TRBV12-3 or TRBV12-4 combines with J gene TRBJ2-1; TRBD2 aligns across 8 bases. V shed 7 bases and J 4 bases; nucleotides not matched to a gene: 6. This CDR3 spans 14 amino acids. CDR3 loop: CASTWGGRYNEQFF. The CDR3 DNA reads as TGTGCCAGCACATGGGGCGGGAGGTACAATGAGCAGTTCTTC.